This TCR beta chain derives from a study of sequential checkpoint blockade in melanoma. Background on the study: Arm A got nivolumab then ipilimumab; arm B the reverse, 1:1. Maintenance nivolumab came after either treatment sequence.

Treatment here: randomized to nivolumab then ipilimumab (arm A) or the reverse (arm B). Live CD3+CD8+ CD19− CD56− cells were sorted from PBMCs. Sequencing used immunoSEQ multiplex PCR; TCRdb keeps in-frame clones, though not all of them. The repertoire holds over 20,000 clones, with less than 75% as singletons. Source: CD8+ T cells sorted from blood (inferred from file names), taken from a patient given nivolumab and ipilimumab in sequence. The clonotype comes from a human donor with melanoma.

DNA for the CDR3: TGCGCCAGCGGGAGTGATGAGCAGTTCTTC. Its translation: CASGSDEQFF. This chain links TRBV5-1 with TRBJ2-1; perhaps TRBD2 as D (5 bases). Trimming pared 7 bases from V and 8 bases from J, leaving 7 bases between. This CDR3 is built from 10 residues. CDR1 is SGHRS, CDR2 YFSETQ, per germline. The full variable domain, rest sourced from reference TRBV5-1 and TRBJ2-1, is KAGVTQTPRYLIKTRGQQVTLSCSPISGHRSVSWYQQTPGQGLQFLFEYFSETQRNKGNFPGRFSGRQFSNSRSEMNVSTLELGDSALYLCASGSDEQFFGPGTRLTVL.